Following are 11 T cell receptor beta chains from one sample sequenced in a study of spatial heterogeneity in lung cancer. The time point: sample taken at primary tumor resection. Unsorted tumor, nontumor lung tissue or cryopreserved PBMC supplied the whole RNA. Via MiXCR, TCRdb re-called the 5' RACE reads, giving one row per CDR3 protein. Among about 13,000 distinct CDR3 sequences listed, more than 4.5% were seen once. Sequencing used lung tumor tissue, obtained at surgery. These receptors originate from a human donor with early-stage non-small cell lung cancer.

This clonotype came up many times. The size of this beta chain means little, since it is a stray read in a library made for alpha chains. V and J are TRBV11-3 and TRBJ2-5, with D tentatively TRBD2 (6 bases). The CDR3 is made up of 16 amino acids. Deletions cut 0 bases from V and 4 bases from J, with 15 bases between. The germline CDR1 and CDR2 sequences are SGHNT and YENEEA. The CDR3 sequence: CASSLEGSGSGETQYF. The CDR3 nucleotides read TGTGCCAGCAGCTTAGAAGGTAGCGGTTCGGGAGAGACCCAGTACTTC.

This clonotype was observed many times. For a library built for alpha chains, this beta chain is a stray read; little rests on its size. The V gene is TRBV6-5, the J gene TRBJ2-1; D is undetermined. The CDR3 runs 11 residues. Between the trimmed V and J ends, which lost 4 bases and 7 bases, there was a span of 5 bases. In germline, CDR1 is MNHEY, CDR2 SVGAGI. CDR3: CASSFNNEQFF. The CDR3 nucleotides read TGTGCCAGCAGTTTTAATAATGAGCAGTTCTTC.

Many counts were recorded for this clonotype. The library was designed around alpha chains, so this beta chain is a stray read whose abundance carries little weight. The chain has TRBV29-1 and TRBJ2-5; TRBD2 aligns across 12 bases. The germline V gene encodes CDR1 SQVTM and CDR2 ANQGSEA. With 6 bases clipped from V and 5 bases from J, the junction kept 4 bases outside the gene matches. This CDR3 contains 13 residues. The CDR3 DNA reads as TGCAGCGTACCTAGCGGGGGGGGTGAGACCCAGTACTTC. Its protein product is CSVPSGGGETQYF.

As for this clonotype: The library was designed around alpha chains, so this beta chain is a stray read whose abundance carries little weight. This sequence joins TRBV7-2 and TRBJ2-3, with a possible D match to TRBD2 (5 bases). V was shortened by 1 base and J by 4 bases, with 15 bases between the two germline ends. Germline CDR1 is SGHTA and CDR2 is FQGNSA. This CDR3 contains 16 residues. In DNA form, the CDR3 reads TGTGCCAGCAGCTTAGGACACCTCGGAGGCCCAGATACGCAGTATTTT. It codes for CASSLGHLGGPDTQYF.

This clonotype has ten or more counts. Within a library made for alpha chains, this beta chain is off target, and its count is uninformative. The rearrangement links TRBV12-3 or TRBV12-4 to TRBJ1-5, with D tentatively TRBD1 (6 bases). This CDR3 is 16 amino acids long. V lost 6 bases and J lost 5, with 20 bases in between. For the CDR3, the DNA is TGTGCCAGCAGGGCAGCTTGGGGGCTTAATGATCAGCCCCAGCATTTT. This translates into CASRAAWGLNDQPQHF.

Details on this clonotype: This beta chain lies outside the target of a library built for alpha chains; its clone size means little. V and J are TRBV18 and TRBJ1-4; D gene unclear. Germline V gene lookup returns CDR1 KGHSH and CDR2 LQKENI. Between the trimmed V and J ends, which lost 3 bases and 5 bases, there was a span of 13 bases. The CDR3 length is 15 residues. The CDR3 nucleotides are TGTGCCAGCTCACCCAGTGCCAGAGGGAATGAAAAACTGTTTTTT. Translated, it gives CASSPSARGNEKLFF.

Comment on this clonotype: With the library built for alpha chains, this beta chain is off target and its frequency is not meaningful. The chain employs TRBV19 and TRBJ1-6; TRBD1 might be the D (6 bases). This CDR3 region has 13 residues. Trimming pared 6 bases from V and 7 bases from J, leaving 10 bases between. Germline CDR1 LNHDA, CDR2 SQIVND (reference sequence). The CDR3 DNA follows: TGTGCCAGTAGCCAGGGGTGGAATTCACCCCTCCACTTT. It yields the protein CASSQGWNSPLHF.

This clonotype was counted many times. This beta chain is a stray sequence in a library constructed for alpha chains; its clone size is not meaningful. The gene calls are TRBV18 and TRBJ2-3, with D hard to call. Germline CDR1 and CDR2: KGHSH and LQKENI. Trimming cost V 0 bases and J 6 bases, with 16 bases left between them. The CDR3 spans 16 residues. This chain's CDR3 is CASSPPNPGPMDTQYF. For the CDR3, the DNA is TGTGCCAGCTCACCACCGAATCCGGGCCCCATGGATACGCAGTATTTT.

In this sample, this clonotype turned up many times. This beta chain represents an off-target read in a library built for alpha chains; its size is of limited meaning. This chain uses TRBV10-3 with TRBJ1-2, with 7 bases matching TRBD1. This CDR3 comprises 13 residues. Germline V gives CDR1 ENHRY, CDR2 SYGVKD. V shed 6 bases and J 7 bases; nucleotides not matched to a gene: 8. The CDR3 loop is CAIRANRDSGYTF. The CDR3 DNA sequence: TGTGCCATCAGGGCAAACCGGGACAGTGGCTACACCTTC.

This clonotype is categorized as medium-sized. This beta chain was picked up by a library intended for alpha chains and is off target, so its count carries little meaning. The chain employs TRBV7-3 and TRBJ2-3; 9 bases are a match to TRBD1. The V gene end was trimmed by 4 bases and the J gene end by 3 bases; junction bases not matched to a gene: 5. Germline V lookup: CDR1 SGHTA, CDR2 FQGTGA. The CDR3 has 15 residues. This chain's CDR3 is CASSSTGGATDTQYF. The CDR3 coding sequence is TGTGCCAGCAGCTCAACAGGGGGCGCGACAGATACGCAGTATTTT.

This clonotype was seen at least ten times. Little can be read into the size of this beta chain, an off-target read in a library designed for alpha chains. The rearrangement links TRBV19 to TRBJ1-5, with unresolved D. Trimming left V 5 bases short and J 0 bases short, with 8 bases between. CDR3 length: 14 residues. Germline values: CDR1 LNHDA, CDR2 SQIVND (reference sequence). The CDR3 nucleotides are TGTGCCAGTAGTGGGCCTTATAGCAATCAGCCCCAGCATTTT. Residues: CASSGPYSNQPQHF.